Listed below are T cell receptor beta chains from one sample, sequenced in a study of CD8 T cells in Susac syndrome. From the immunoSEQ multiplex PCR reads, TCRdb called clonotypes with MiXCR, one entry per CDR3 protein. The sample contains 150,000 or so distinct CDR3 sequences, just over 90% of which appear only once. Material: CD4+ T cells from PBMCs. The receptors derive from a human donor in good health. Each CDR3 is given without its conserved first and last residue. The order of the fields is CDR3 protein, V gene, J gene, D gene. D genes are given only for firm matches.

CDR3aa: ASSPGGLLY
v_gene: TRBV7-3
j_gene: TRBJ2-7
d_gene: .

CDR3aa: ASESLGGSDEQY
v_gene: TRBV6-1
j_gene: TRBJ2-7
d_gene: .

CDR3aa: ASRRFFSYEQY
v_gene: TRBV2
j_gene: TRBJ2-7
d_gene: .

CDR3aa: ASSFSGVIRETQY
v_gene: TRBV7-2
j_gene: TRBJ2-5
d_gene: TRBD2

CDR3aa: ASGSGGRRGYT
v_gene: TRBV7-2
j_gene: TRBJ1-2
d_gene: .

CDR3aa: ASRVGDTQY
v_gene: TRBV7-2
j_gene: TRBJ2-3
d_gene: .

CDR3aa: ASRGDRGEQF
v_gene: TRBV12-3/TRBV12-4
j_gene: TRBJ2-1
d_gene: .

CDR3aa: ASSHRAGNYGYT
v_gene: TRBV11-2
j_gene: TRBJ1-2
d_gene: .

CDR3aa: ASSLMGGTYNEQF
v_gene: TRBV7-3
j_gene: TRBJ2-1
d_gene: .

CDR3aa: ASSRYGTNWGRAGETQY
v_gene: TRBV6-1
j_gene: TRBJ2-5
d_gene: .

CDR3aa: ASMASGVYNEQF
v_gene: TRBV6-5
j_gene: TRBJ2-1
d_gene: TRBD2

CDR3aa: ASSEGVINQPQH
v_gene: TRBV25-1
j_gene: TRBJ1-5
d_gene: .

CDR3aa: ASSTGSSGNTIY
v_gene: TRBV6-6
j_gene: TRBJ1-3
d_gene: .

CDR3aa: ASSLTFDRVTEAF
v_gene: TRBV12-3/TRBV12-4
j_gene: TRBJ1-1
d_gene: TRBD1

CDR3aa: SVKPSYSGSDTQY
v_gene: TRBV29-1
j_gene: TRBJ2-3
d_gene: .

CDR3aa: ASSAQSNSYEQY
v_gene: TRBV2
j_gene: TRBJ2-7
d_gene: .

CDR3aa: ASSKQGPSSGNTIY
v_gene: TRBV7-3
j_gene: TRBJ1-3
d_gene: .

CDR3aa: SVAPQGDLSYEQY
v_gene: TRBV29-1
j_gene: TRBJ2-7
d_gene: TRBD1

CDR3aa: ASSEQGSKETQY
v_gene: TRBV5-1
j_gene: TRBJ2-5
d_gene: .

CDR3aa: ASRTTGGTEAF
v_gene: TRBV6-6
j_gene: TRBJ1-1
d_gene: TRBD1

CDR3aa: ASGRELPPYEQY
v_gene: TRBV21-1
j_gene: TRBJ2-7
d_gene: .

CDR3aa: ASSASKNTQY
v_gene: TRBV9
j_gene: TRBJ2-3
d_gene: .

CDR3aa: ASSFYLAGGPDTQY
v_gene: TRBV7-2
j_gene: TRBJ2-3
d_gene: TRBD2

CDR3aa: ASSPATGDAF
v_gene: TRBV18
j_gene: TRBJ1-1
d_gene: TRBD1